This T cell receptor (beta chain) was observed in a study of shared clonotypes between healthy human individuals. This CDR3 has 13 amino acids. Germline V gene data show CDR1 as SGHRS and CDR2 as YFSETQ. J lost 8 bases, V lost 0 bases, and 4 bases had no gene match. Sequencing used immunoSEQ multiplex PCR; TCRdb keeps in-frame clones, though not all of them. The repertoire consists of under 1,900,000 clones, with approximately 98.5% occurring once and the leading ten covering 0.3% to 0.45%. Points on this clone: The same CDR3 can be traced to other DNA sequences in this sample.

The J gene is TRBJ1-2, the V gene TRBV5-1, with 7 bases fitting TRBD1. What was sequenced was naive CD4+ T cells sorted from blood. Subset of the sample: CD45RA+ positively selected. This sequence originates from a man under 40 in good health. The CDR3, as DNA: TGCGCCAGCAGCTTGGAGGGGGCGGGCGGCTACACCTTC. Its protein product is CASSLEGAGGYTF.